The 4 T cell receptor beta chains in this list originate from one sample, sequenced in a study of blood T cell repertoires in COVID-19. Using immunoSEQ multiplex PCR, the repertoire was profiled, and TCRdb retains in-frame clones only, with some absent. The sample has some 100,000 clones; 82% are singletons. The sequencing input was peripheral blood. The receptor source for this set is a man in his fifties or sixties with active or convalescent COVID-19.

This clone was counted between two and nine times. This sequence joins TRBV5-4 and TRBJ2-5; 10 nucleotides align to TRBD1. V gave up 4 bases and J gave up 3 bases; unmatched junction bases: 9. The germline gives CDR1 SGHNT, CDR2 YYREEE (reference sequence). The CDR3 spans 16 residues. The CDR3 nucleotides are TGTGCCAGCAGCCTCCCGGCGGACAGGGGGAAAGAGACCCAGTACTTC. It encodes CASSLPADRGKETQYF.

This CDR3 reads CASRPQSAINYGYTF. In DNA form, the CDR3 reads TGTGCCAGCAGACCACAGTCGGCAATTAACTATGGCTACACCTTC. The gene calls are TRBV28 and TRBJ1-2, with D hard to call. V lost 6 bases and J lost 1, with 15 bases in between. The length of the CDR3 is 15 residues. The germline CDR1 and CDR2 sequences are MDHEN and SYDVKM.

The sample holds a few counts of this clone. The chain couples TRBV30 to TRBJ1-6; TRBD1 agrees at 7 bases. This CDR3 has 13 residues. Germline CDR1 reads GTSNPN; CDR2 reads SVGIG (reference sequence). Trimming at V came to 2 bases and at J to 13 bases, leaving 8 bases not matched to a gene. CDR3 in amino acids: CAWSQQGRGPLHF. CDR3 sequence (DNA): TGTGCCTGGAGTCAACAGGGCAGGGGGCCCCTCCACTTT.

This clone was picked up one time. The V and J genes are TRBV28 and TRBJ1-4, with 9 positions matching TRBD1. Looked up from germline, CDR1 is MDHEN and CDR2 is SYDVKM. The CDR3 length is 16 residues. The junction had 6 bases not matched to a gene; V was cut back by 5 bases and J by 2 bases. This chain's CDR3 is CASSLGTGSTNEKLFF. CDR3 sequence (DNA): TGTGCCAGCAGTCTTGGGACAGGGTCGACTAATGAAAAACTGTTTTTT.